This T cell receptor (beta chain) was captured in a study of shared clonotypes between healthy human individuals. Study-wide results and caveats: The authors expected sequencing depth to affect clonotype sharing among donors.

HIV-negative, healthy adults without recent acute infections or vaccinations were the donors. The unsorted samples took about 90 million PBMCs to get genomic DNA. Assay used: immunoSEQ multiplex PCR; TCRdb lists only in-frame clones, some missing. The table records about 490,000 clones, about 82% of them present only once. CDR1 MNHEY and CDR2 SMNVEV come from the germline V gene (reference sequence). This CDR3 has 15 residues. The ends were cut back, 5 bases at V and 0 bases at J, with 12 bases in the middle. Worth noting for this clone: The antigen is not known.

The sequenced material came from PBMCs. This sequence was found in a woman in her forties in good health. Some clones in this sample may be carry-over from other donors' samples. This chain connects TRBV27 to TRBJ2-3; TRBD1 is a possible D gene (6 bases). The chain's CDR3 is CASSPRTVSTDTQYF. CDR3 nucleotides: TGTGCCAGCAGTCCACGGACAGTAAGCACAGATACGCAGTATTTT.